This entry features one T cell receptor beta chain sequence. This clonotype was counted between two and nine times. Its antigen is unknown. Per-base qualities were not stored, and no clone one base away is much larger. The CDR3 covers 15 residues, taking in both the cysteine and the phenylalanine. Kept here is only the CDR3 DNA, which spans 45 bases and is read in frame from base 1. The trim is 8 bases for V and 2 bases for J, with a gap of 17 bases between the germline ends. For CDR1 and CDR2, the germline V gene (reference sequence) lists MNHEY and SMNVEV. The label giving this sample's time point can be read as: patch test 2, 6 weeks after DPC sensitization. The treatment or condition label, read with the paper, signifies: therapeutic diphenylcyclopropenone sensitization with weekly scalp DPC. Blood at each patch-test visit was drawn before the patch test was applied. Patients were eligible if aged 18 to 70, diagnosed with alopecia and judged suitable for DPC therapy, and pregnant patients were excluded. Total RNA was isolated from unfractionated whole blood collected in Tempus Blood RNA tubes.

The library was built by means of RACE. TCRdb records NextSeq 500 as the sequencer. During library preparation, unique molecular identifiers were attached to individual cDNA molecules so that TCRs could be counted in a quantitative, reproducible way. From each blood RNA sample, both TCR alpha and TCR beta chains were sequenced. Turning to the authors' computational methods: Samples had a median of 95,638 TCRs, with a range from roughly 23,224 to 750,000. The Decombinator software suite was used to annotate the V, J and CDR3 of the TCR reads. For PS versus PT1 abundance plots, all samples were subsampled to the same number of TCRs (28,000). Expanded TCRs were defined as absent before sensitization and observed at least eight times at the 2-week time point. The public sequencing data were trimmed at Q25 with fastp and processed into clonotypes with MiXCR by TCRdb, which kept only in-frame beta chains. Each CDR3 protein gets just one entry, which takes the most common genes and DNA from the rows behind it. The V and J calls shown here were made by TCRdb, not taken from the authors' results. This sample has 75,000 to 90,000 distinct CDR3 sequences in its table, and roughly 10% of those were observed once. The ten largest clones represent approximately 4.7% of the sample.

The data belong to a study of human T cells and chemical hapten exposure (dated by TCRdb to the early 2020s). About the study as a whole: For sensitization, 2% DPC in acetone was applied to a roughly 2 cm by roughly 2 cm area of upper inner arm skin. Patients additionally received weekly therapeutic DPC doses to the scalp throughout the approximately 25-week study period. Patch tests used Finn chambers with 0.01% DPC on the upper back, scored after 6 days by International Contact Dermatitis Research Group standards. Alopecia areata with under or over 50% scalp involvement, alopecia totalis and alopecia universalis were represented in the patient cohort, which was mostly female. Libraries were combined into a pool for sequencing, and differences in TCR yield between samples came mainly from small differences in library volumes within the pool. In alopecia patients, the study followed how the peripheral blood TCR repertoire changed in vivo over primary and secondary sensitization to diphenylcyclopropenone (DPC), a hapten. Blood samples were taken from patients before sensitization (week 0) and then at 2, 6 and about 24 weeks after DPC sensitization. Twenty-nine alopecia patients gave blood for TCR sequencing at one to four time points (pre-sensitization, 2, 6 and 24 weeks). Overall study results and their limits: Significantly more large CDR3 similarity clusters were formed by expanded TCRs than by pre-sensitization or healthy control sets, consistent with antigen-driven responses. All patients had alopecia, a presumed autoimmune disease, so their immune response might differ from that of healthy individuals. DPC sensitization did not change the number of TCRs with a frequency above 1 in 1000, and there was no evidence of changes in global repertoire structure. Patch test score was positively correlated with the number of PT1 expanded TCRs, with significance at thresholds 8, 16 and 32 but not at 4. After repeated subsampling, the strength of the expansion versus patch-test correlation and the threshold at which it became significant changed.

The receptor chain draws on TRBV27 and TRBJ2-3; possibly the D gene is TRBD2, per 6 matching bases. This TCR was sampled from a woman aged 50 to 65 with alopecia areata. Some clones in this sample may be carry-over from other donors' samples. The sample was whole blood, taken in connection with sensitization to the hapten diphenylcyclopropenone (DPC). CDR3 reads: CASRIAGRTTDTQYF. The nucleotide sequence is TGTGCCAGCCGTATTGCGGGACGGACCACAGATACGCAGTATTTT.